This TCR beta chain was observed in a study of blood T cells in healthy people across ages. Through a sample-barcoded 5' primer and a J-beta primer mix, a second PCR was run for roughly 7 to 12 cycles. TCRdb passed the 5' RACE reads through MiXCR, listing each CDR3 protein once. The sample consists of roughly 1,500,000 distinct CDR3 sequences, 40% to 50% of them appearing once. The ends lost 6 bases at V and 0 bases at J; junction bases unmatched: 5. Germline V gene data show CDR1 as MDHEN and CDR2 as SYDVKM. The CDR3 is 14 residues long. V gene TRBV28 combines with J gene TRBJ2-7; 7 nucleotides line up with TRBD2. The TCR was taken from a woman between 18 and 29 years old in good health. The specimen sequenced was blood. The chain's CDR3 is CASRRPGGSYEQYF. CDR3 DNA: TGTGCCAGCAGACGCCCGGGGGGCTCCTACGAGCAGTACTTC.